This T cell receptor (beta chain) was captured by sequencing in a study of untreated major depressive disorder (dated by TCRdb to between 2018 and 2020). General notes on the study: The study was a cross-sectional case-control comparison of T cell phenotype and TCR repertoire between antidepressant-free major depressive disorder patients and individually matched non-depressed controls. The sequencing was a follow-up to the differences in Vbeta 5.1, Vbeta 11 and Vbeta 22 usage that flow cytometry had picked up across the whole cohort.

CDR1 SGHVS and CDR2 FQNEAQ were looked up in the germline V gene. The junction carries 25 bases between V and J, which are trimmed by 5 bases and 5 bases respectively. CDR3 length: 18 amino acids, cysteine to phenylalanine. The kept DNA is CDR3 alone, 54 bases in frame from the first base. General findings and caveats noted by the study authors: The sequencing comparisons used one-tailed planned tests on only three preselected Vbeta families. In every sequenced subject, the top five TRBV05-01 clones were all identified as private clones. A comparatively small study sample was produced by the strict matching and exclusion criteria, and the generalizability of findings was thereby limited. TRBV25-01 and TRBV02-01 usage followed the flow-cytometry pattern but did not reach statistical significance in the sequencing data. Higher TRBV05-01 (Vbeta 5.1) usage among CD4+ T cells of depressed patients compared with controls was confirmed by sequencing, with p = 0.040 in a one-tailed test.

The Qiagen DNeasy Blood and Tissue Kit was used to extract total genomic DNA from purified CD4+ T cells. Following immunoSEQ immunosequencing protocols, the TCRbeta CDR3 region, as defined by IMGT, was amplified and sequenced. From the authors' description of their analysis: The immunoSEQ service preprocessed the raw sequence data to correct PCR and sequencing errors. Data were loaded into the immunoSEQ Analyzer and further analyzed with VDJtools v1.0.7. The paired Wilcoxon signed-rank test was used to test for differences between patients and controls. TCRdb holds this immuneACCESS table with in-frame rearrangements only. Some clones are missing; in checked studies, unresolved V genes explain under half, and the rest has no known cause. That table gives V, J and clone size, and the DNA gave D and trimming. The sample records just over 20,000 clones, roughly 93% of which are singletons. The top ten constitute 0.3% to 0.4% of the sample.

Concerning this clone: The target of this receptor is not known. Base qualities were left out, and no much larger clone turns up one base away.

Each depressed patient was matched pairwise with a non-depressed control on sex, age, current smoking status and body mass index. Every participant was of European descent. Controls had no current or lifetime mood disorder and scored 5 or less on the Quick Inventory of Depressive Symptoms-Self Report. Major medical conditions, Axis I/II comorbidities, regular medication or illicit drug use, and drinking over 100 g alcohol weekly were applied as exclusion criteria for all participants. From each participant, about 30 ml of peripheral blood was collected into EDTA tubes. Magnetic negative selection with the BD IMag Human CD4 T Lymphocyte Enrichment Set was used to purify CD4+ T cells from thawed PBMCs. Flow cytometry confirmed that the CD4+ enrichment method typically gave around 95% purity. A subgroup of a few case-control pairs, selected blind to chemokine receptor expression and flow-cytometric repertoire skewing results, was subjected to TCRbeta sequencing. Every blood sample was taken in the morning at 8:00 a.m., and Ficoll-Hypaque gradient centrifugation was used to isolate PBMCs. Until being assayed, PBMCs were kept in liquid nitrogen after cryopreservation by gradual cooling to -80 degrees C.

The sequence links TRBV7-8 to TRBJ1-5; the D gene is unclear. The sequence was obtained from a man between 25 and 39 years old in good health. Material: CD4+ T cells from PBMCs. This receptor has the CDR3 CASSQGSGKWSFYQPQHF. Here is the DNA: TGTGCCAGCAGCCAAGGTTCCGGAAAATGGTCGTTTTATCAGCCCCAGCATTTT.